The 10 T cell receptor beta chains below were found in one sample sequenced in a study of CXCR3-negative and CXCR3-positive naive CD8 T cells. Through 5' RACE with UMI labels, the TRB cDNA libraries were prepared. TCRdb re-called the 5' RACE reads, yielding one record per CDR3 amino acid sequence without DNA. Here the sample table reports some 130,000 distinct CDR3 sequences. The sample comprised naive CXCR3- CD8+ T cells from blood. Subset: CD45RO-CCR7+CD27+CD95- naive CD8+ T cells lacking CXCR3 (TNR3-). These receptors were taken from a human donor in good health. Some clones in this sample may be carry-over from other donors' samples.

The chain recombines TRBV7-8 with TRBJ2-7; TCRdb proposes TRBD2, but this gene call is untestable without DNA. The germline V gene has CDR1 SGHVS and CDR2 FQNEAQ. This CDR3 has 18 residues. This CDR3 is CASSLGTSGTSSSYEQYF.

CDR3 protein: CASSSALAGGDHQETQYF. The chain is built from TRBV12-3 or TRBV12-4 and TRBJ2-5; TCRdb selects TRBD2, and the lack of DNA leaves this call unchecked. CDR3 size: 18 residues.

The chain carries TRBV29-1 and TRBJ2-7; TCRdb indicates TRBD1, and absent DNA this call remains unverified. Germline V CDR1 and CDR2: SQVTM, ANQGSEA. CDR3 length: 14 amino acids. CDR3 region: CSGGGRDSRYEQYF.

The chain recombines TRBV5-1 with TRBJ2-5; TCRdb lists TRBD1, though no DNA is available to test this call. This CDR3 has 14 amino acids. The germline V gene has CDR1 SGHRS and CDR2 YFSETQ. CDR3 protein: CASSSETGGKTQYF. The full variable domain, rest sourced from reference TRBV5-1 and TRBJ2-5, is KAGVTQTPRYLIKTRGQQVTLSCSPISGHRSVSWYQQTPGQGLQFLFEYFSETQRNKGNFPGRFSGRQFSNSRSEMNVSTLELGDSALYLCASSSETGGKTQYFGPGTRLLVL.

The chain has TRBV29-1 and TRBJ2-1; TCRdb selects TRBD1, and the lack of DNA leaves this call unchecked. This CDR3 comprises 12 residues. Germline V lookup: CDR1 SQVTM, CDR2 ANQGSEA. CDR3 region: CSVERGNNEQFF.

The chain employs TRBV7-9 and TRBJ2-7; absent DNA, TCRdb's TRBD2 call cannot be checked. Germline CDR1 SEHNR, CDR2 FQNEAQ (reference sequence). The CDR3 spans 16 residues. The CDR3 sequence: CASSFPTAELTYEQYF. Variable domain in full (rest from reference TRBV7-9 and TRBJ2-7): DTGVSQNPRHKITKRGQNVTFRCDPISEHNRLYWYRQTLGQGPEFLTYFQNEAQLEKSRLLSDRFSAERPKGSFSTLEIQRTEQGDSAMYLCASSFPTAELTYEQYFGPGTRLTVT.

This chain links TRBV29-1 with TRBJ2-5; TCRdb's D call of TRBD2 is untestable without DNA. The CDR3 totals 12 residues. Per the germline V gene, CDR1 is SQVTM and CDR2 is ANQGSEA. The CDR3 is CSVEFGAGTQYF.

The chain employs TRBV7-2 and TRBJ2-5; TCRdb proposes TRBD1, but this gene call is untestable without DNA. This CDR3 is built from 18 residues. Germline CDR1 SGHTA, CDR2 FQGNSA. The CDR3 protein is CASSLEWRGRGPSETQYF.

The rearrangement joins TRBV28 to TRBJ2-7. The germline V gene has CDR1 MDHEN and CDR2 SYDVKM. CDR3 size: 12 residues. Here the CDR3 reads CASSLYDYEQYF.

The chain links TRBV19 to TRBJ1-1. The CDR3 consists of 15 residues. Per germline, CDR1 LNHDA and CDR2 SQIVND (reference sequence). The CDR3 is CASTLAGLGNTEAFF.